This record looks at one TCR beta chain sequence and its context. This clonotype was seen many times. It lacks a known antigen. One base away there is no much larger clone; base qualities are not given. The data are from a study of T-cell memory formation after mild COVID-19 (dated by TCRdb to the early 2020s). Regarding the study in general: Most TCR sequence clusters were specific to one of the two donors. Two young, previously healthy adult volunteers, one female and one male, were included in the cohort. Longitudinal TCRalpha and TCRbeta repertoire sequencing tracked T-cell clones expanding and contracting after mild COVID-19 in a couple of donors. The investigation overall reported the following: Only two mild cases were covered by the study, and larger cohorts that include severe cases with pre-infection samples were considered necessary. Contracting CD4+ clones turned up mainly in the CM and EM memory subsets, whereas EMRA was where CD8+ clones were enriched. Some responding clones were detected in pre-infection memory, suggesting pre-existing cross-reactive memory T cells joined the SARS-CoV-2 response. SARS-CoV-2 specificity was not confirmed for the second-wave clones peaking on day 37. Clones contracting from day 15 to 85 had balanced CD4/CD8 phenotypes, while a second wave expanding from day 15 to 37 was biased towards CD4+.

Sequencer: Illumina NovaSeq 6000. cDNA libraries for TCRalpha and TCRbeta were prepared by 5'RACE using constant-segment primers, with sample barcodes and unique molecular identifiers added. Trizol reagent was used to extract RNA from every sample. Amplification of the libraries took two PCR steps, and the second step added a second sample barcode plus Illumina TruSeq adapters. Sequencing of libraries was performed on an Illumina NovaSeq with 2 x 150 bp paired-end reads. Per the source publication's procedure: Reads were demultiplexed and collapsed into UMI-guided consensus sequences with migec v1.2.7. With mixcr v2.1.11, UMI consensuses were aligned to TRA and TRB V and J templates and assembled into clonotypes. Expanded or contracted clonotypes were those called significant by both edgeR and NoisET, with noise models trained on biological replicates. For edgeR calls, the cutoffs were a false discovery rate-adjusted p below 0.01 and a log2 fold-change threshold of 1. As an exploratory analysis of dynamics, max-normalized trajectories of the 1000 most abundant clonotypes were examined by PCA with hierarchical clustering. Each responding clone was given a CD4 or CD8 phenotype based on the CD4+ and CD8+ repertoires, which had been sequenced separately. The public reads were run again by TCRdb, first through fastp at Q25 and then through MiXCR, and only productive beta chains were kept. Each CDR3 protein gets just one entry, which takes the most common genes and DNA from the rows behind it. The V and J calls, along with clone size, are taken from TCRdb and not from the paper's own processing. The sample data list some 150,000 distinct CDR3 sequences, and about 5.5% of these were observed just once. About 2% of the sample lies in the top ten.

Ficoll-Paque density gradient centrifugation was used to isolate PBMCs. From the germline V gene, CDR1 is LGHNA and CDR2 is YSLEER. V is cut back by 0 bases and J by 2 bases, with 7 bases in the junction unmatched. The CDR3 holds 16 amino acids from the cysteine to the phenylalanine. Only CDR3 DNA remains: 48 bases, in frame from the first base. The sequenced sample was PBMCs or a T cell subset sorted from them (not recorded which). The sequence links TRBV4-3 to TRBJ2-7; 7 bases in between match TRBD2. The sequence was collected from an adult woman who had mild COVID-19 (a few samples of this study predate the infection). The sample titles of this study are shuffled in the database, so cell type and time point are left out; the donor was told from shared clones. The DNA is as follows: TGCGCCAGCAGCCAAGATCCTAGCGGAGGGCCCTACGAGCAGTACTTC. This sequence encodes CASSQDPSGGPYEQYF.